The 27 T cell receptor beta chains below come from one sample, sequenced in a study of circulating and synovial CD4+ cells in juvenile arthritis. Using immunoSEQ multiplex PCR, the repertoire was profiled, and TCRdb retains in-frame clones only, with some absent. The sample comprises about 34,000 clones, 95% to 96% of which are singletons, and approximately 0.18% rests with the top ten. The source material was CD4+ T cells from blood. These receptors were collected from a human donor with juvenile idiopathic arthritis.

Notes on this clone: A read error is likely, as this CDR3 ends without the conserved phenylalanine or tryptophan. CDR3 bases: TGTGCCAGCAGCCCCCGCCCGACTTTAACCTATAATTCACCCCTCCACCTT. Protein sequence: CASSPRPTLTYNSPLHL. The genes are TRBV5-4 and TRBJ1-6, with D hard to call. V lost 4 bases to trimming and J lost 2 bases, with 16 bases between them. Germline values: CDR1 SGHNT, CDR2 YYREEE (reference sequence). The CDR3 extends over 17 amino acids.

The rearrangement joins TRBV28 to TRBJ2-3, with 7 positions matching TRBD1. This CDR3 comprises 14 residues. V shed 5 bases, J shed 7 bases, and the junction held 9 bases outside the gene matches. Germline CDR1 and CDR2: MDHEN and SYDVKM. CDR3 loop: CASSLKGGLNTQYF. CDR3 coding DNA: TGTGCCAGCAGTCTCAAAGGGGGCCTGAATACGCAGTATTTT.

This rearrangement joins TRBV5-1 to TRBJ2-3; D is perhaps TRBD2 (5 bases). The CDR3 covers 18 residues. The germline V gene has CDR1 SGHRS and CDR2 YFSETQ. V was trimmed by 4 bases and J by 2 bases, leaving 23 bases between them. The CDR3 region has the DNA TGCGCCAGCAGCAGCTTGAGCCTCACCGGACTGGCCACAGATACGCAGTATTTT. Residues: CASSSLSLTGLATDTQYF.

The CDR3 sequence is CASRLAGDGEQFF. The CDR3 bases are TGTGCCAGTAGACTAGCGGGGGACGGTGAGCAGTTCTTC. The J gene is TRBJ2-1, the V gene TRBV7-2; TRBD2 matches 12 bases. Germline-derived CDR1 and CDR2 are SGHTA and FQGNSA. The V and J ends lost 9 bases and 9 bases, in that order; junction bases with no gene match: 6. The CDR3 consists of 13 residues.

The V and J genes are TRBV10-3 and TRBJ1-3; the D gene is possibly TRBD1 (5 bases). Germline V CDR1 and CDR2: ENHRY, SYGVKD. CDR3 size: 16 residues. V shed 2 bases and J shed 0 bases, with 11 bases lying between them. The CDR3 loop is CAISEDSYISGNTIYF. The CDR3 bases are TGTGCCATCAGTGAGGACAGCTACATCTCTGGAAACACCATATATTTT.

The chain recombines TRBV23-1 with TRBJ1-2, with D hard to call. TRBV23-1 carries the ORF label, with uncertain function. The germline V and J ends were trimmed by 0 bases and 3 bases, with 8 bases remaining between them. CDR3 length: 14 amino acids. The CDR3 nucleotides read TGCGCCAGCAGTCAATCGAATACGGACTATGGCTACACCTTC. Amino acids: CASSQSNTDYGYTF.

The V call is TRBV7-9, the J call TRBJ1-5; maybe TRBD1 (5 bases). This CDR3 comprises 15 residues. Germline CDR1 is SEHNR and CDR2 is FQNEAQ (reference sequence). V lost 2 bases and J 0 bases, leaving 8 bases between the germline ends. CDR3 in amino acids: CASSLRGDSNQPQHF. The CDR3 nucleotides are TGTGCCAGCAGCTTACGGGGGGATAGCAATCAGCCCCAGCATTTT.

The genes are TRBV29-1 and TRBJ2-7; 10 nucleotides align to TRBD2. The CDR3 runs 15 residues. The V and J ends lost 4 bases and 7 bases, in that order; junction bases with no gene match: 13. Germline V CDR1 and CDR2: SQVTM, ANQGSEA. CDR3 protein: CSVGWVAGGRWEQYF. The CDR3 DNA sequence: TGCAGCGTTGGGTGGGTAGCGGGGGGTCGGTGGGAGCAGTACTTC.

As DNA, the CDR3 is TGTGCCAGCGAGGGGCGGGAGCGAGGCACCGGGGAGCTGTTTTTT. Translation gives CASEGRERGTGELFF. The chain joins TRBV2 to TRBJ2-2, with TRBD2 matching 7 bases. Germline assignment: CDR1 SNHLY and CDR2 FYNNEI. The CDR3 consists of 15 residues. V shed 8 bases and J 4 bases; nucleotides not matched to a gene: 10.

The CDR3 bases are TGTGCCAGCAGTTACGGGCAGGGCACTGAAGCTTTCTTT. Translated, it gives CASSYGQGTEAFF. This sequence joins TRBV6-6 and TRBJ1-1; D may be TRBD1 (5 bases). The CDR3 has 13 amino acids. With 2 bases removed from V and 4 bases from J, the gap between germline ends came to 8 bases. Per the germline V gene, CDR1 is MNHNY and CDR2 is SVGAGI (reference sequence).

The chain employs TRBV4-2 and TRBJ2-5; 8 nucleotides agree with TRBD1. The CDR3 spans 16 residues. V gave up 1 base and J gave up 1 base; unmatched junction bases: 5. The germline gives CDR1 LGHNA, CDR2 YNFKEQ. The CDR3 nucleotides read TGTGCCAGCAGCCAAGGGGGGACAGGAACCCAAGAGACCCAGTACTTC. Translation gives CASSQGGTGTQETQYF.

The rearrangement links TRBV5-1 to TRBJ1-2, with D possibly TRBD1 on 5 matching bases. The CDR3 spans 13 residues. Trimming left V 5 bases short and J 4 bases short, with 12 bases between. The germline gives CDR1 SGHRS, CDR2 YFSETQ. CDR3 residues: CASRPTASYGYTF. The CDR3 DNA reads TGCGCCAGCAGGCCGACAGCCTCCTATGGCTACACCTTC.

The CDR3 region is CASSVGQDRVAQYF. The CDR3 coding sequence is TGTGCCAGCAGTGTCGGACAGGACAGGGTGGCCCAGTACTTC. J is TRBJ2-5 and V is TRBV25-1; 8 bases fit TRBD1. The CDR3 covers 14 residues. Germline V gives CDR1 MGHDK, CDR2 SYGVNS. J was trimmed by 9 bases and V by 4 bases; bases with no gene match: 10. The complete variable domain, with remaining parts taken from reference TRBV25-1 and TRBJ2-5, reads EADIYQTPRYLVIGTGKKITLECSQTMGHDKMYWYQQDPGMELHLIHYSYGVNSTEKGDLSSESTVSRIRTEHFPLTLESARPSHTSQYLCASSVGQDRVAQYFGPGTRLLVL.

V usage is TRBV19 and J usage is TRBJ1-5; tentative D call: TRBD1 (5 bases). Trimming removed 8 bases from V and 11 bases from J, with 25 bases in between. The CDR3 covers 15 residues. Germline CDR1 and CDR2: LNHDA and SQIVND (reference sequence). The CDR3 coding sequence is TGTGCCAGTTCCCCTCAGGGAGGGCAGGTTTCGGCCCAGCATTTT. This translates into CASSPQGGQVSAQHF.

The chain combines TRBV6-6 with TRBJ1-2, with a tentative D call TRBD1 (5 bases). The CDR3 is made up of 14 amino acids. Germline loops: CDR1 MNHNY, CDR2 SVGAGI (reference sequence). The V end was cut by 6 bases, the J end by 3 bases, with 14 bases between. The chain's CDR3 is CASSPIREDYGYTF. CDR3 nucleotides: TGTGCCAGCAGCCCCATCAGGGAGGACTATGGCTACACCTTC.

The V and J genes are TRBV15 and TRBJ2-3; 12 bases align to TRBD2. Germline values: CDR1 LNHNV, CDR2 YYDKDF (reference sequence). The trim removed 1 base at V and 1 base at J, leaving 0 bases unmatched. The CDR3 covers 16 residues. The CDR3 nucleotides are TGTGCCACCAGCAGAGGACTAGCGGGGGGCACAGATACGCAGTATTTT. It translates to CATSRGLAGGTDTQYF.

This chain connects TRBV19 to TRBJ2-1, with 7 bases aligning to TRBD2. V lost 7 bases to trimming and J lost 8 bases; unmatched junction nucleotides: 20. Germline CDR1 is LNHDA and CDR2 is SQIVND (reference sequence). The CDR3 spans 17 residues. CDR3 amino acids: CASKLGRAGDLADEQFF. CDR3 DNA: TGTGCCAGTAAATTGGGCCGCGCGGGAGACTTAGCAGATGAGCAGTTCTTC.

The V gene is TRBV5-8, the J gene TRBJ2-3; D unclear. V lost 4 bases and J 6 bases, leaving 9 bases between the germline ends. CDR3 length: 12 residues. CDR1 SGHTS and CDR2 YDEGEE come from the germline V gene. CDR3: CASSLRRDTQYF. The DNA of the CDR3 is TGTGCCAGCAGCCTCCGGCGGGATACGCAGTATTTT. The complete variable domain, with remaining parts taken from reference TRBV5-8 and TRBJ2-3, reads EAGVTQSPTHLIKTRGQQATLRCSPISGHTSVYWYQQALGLGLQFLLWYDEGEERNRGNFPPRFSGRQFPNYSSELNVNALELEDSALYLCASSLRRDTQYFGPGTRLTVL.

In its sample, this clone was seen once. The V and J genes are TRBV29-1 and TRBJ2-5; D is undetermined. V was clipped by 4 bases and J by 1 base, with 10 bases between them. Germline CDR1 reads SQVTM; CDR2 reads ANQGSEA. The CDR3 loop spans 13 amino acids. CDR3 sequence reads: CSVARHGQETQYF. In DNA, the CDR3 is TGCAGCGTTGCGCGGCACGGCCAAGAGACCCAGTACTTC.

The chain links TRBV6-6 to TRBJ2-5, with 11 bases aligning to TRBD2. This CDR3 has 14 amino acids. Trimming removed 7 bases from V and 5 bases from J; junction bases left unmatched: 6. The V gene's germline CDR1 is MNHNY and CDR2 SVGAGI (reference sequence). In DNA, the CDR3 is TGTGCCAGCAACCTACTAGCGGGAGTGGAGACCCAGTACTTC. Encoded protein: CASNLLAGVETQYF.

This sequence joins TRBV15 and TRBJ1-1; D uncertain. The CDR3 contains 14 residues. CDR1 and CDR2 from the germline V gene are LNHNV and YYDKDF (reference sequence). Trimming left V 0 bases short and J 7 bases short, with 12 bases between. The CDR3 here is CATSREEVYGEAFF. For the CDR3, the DNA is TGTGCCACCAGCAGAGAGGAGGTTTACGGTGAAGCTTTCTTT.

V gene TRBV7-3 combines with J gene TRBJ1-1, with D uncertain. Trimming took off 5 bases at V and 6 bases at J, with 13 bases between the two ends. CDR3 size: 13 residues. Germline V gene sequence: CDR1 SGHTA, CDR2 FQGTGA. The CDR3 reads CASSLTRVAEAFF. CDR3 coding DNA: TGTGCCAGCAGCCTGACTCGGGTAGCTGAAGCTTTCTTT.

This chain uses TRBV6-4 with TRBJ2-1; 9 bases line up with TRBD2. This CDR3 has 16 residues. V gave up 0 bases and J gave up 11 bases; unmatched junction bases: 11. The germline gives CDR1 MRHNA, CDR2 SNTAGT. This CDR3 reads CASSDSDSGSTLQQFF. The DNA of the CDR3 is TGTGCCAGCAGTGACTCGGATAGCGGGAGCACCCTTCAGCAGTTCTTC.

For the CDR3, the DNA is TGTGCCTGGAGTGACAGGGATGAAGCTTTCTTT. Amino acid sequence: CAWSDRDEAFF. The chain carries TRBV30 and TRBJ1-1; perhaps TRBD1 as D (6 bases). Trimming removed 1 base from V and 7 bases from J, with 7 bases in between. The CDR3 consists of 11 residues. Germline V lookup: CDR1 GTSNPN, CDR2 SVGIG (reference sequence).

V and J are TRBV18 and TRBJ2-5, with no clear D. Germline lookup yields CDR1 KGHSH and CDR2 LQKENI. With 3 bases removed from V and 0 bases from J, the gap between germline ends came to 5 bases. The CDR3 is made up of 13 amino acids. CDR3: CASSPEYQETQYF. CDR3 DNA sequence: TGTGCCAGCTCACCCGAGTACCAAGAGACCCAGTACTTC. Combining the CDR3 with reference TRBV18 and TRBJ2-5 gives the whole variable domain NAGVMQNPRHLVRRRGQEARLRCSPMKGHSHVYWYRQLPEEGLKFMVYLQKENIIDESGMPKERFSAEFPKEGPSILRIQQVVRGDSAAYFCASSPEYQETQYFGPGTRLLVL.

The chain recombines TRBV27 with TRBJ2-7; 7 nucleotides match TRBD2. Germline V lookup: CDR1 MNHEY, CDR2 SMNVEV (reference sequence). V lost 6 bases to trimming and J lost 1 base; unmatched junction nucleotides: 12. The CDR3 totals 16 residues. The CDR3 reads CASSFSSGPVSYEQYF. The CDR3 DNA reads as TGTGCCAGCAGCTTTTCTAGCGGCCCAGTTTCCTACGAGCAGTACTTC.

Notes on this clone: Germline and junction disagree at one end, which may indicate a read error. The chain carries TRBV4-1 and TRBJ2-1; 8 bases line up with TRBD2. The CDR3 totals 18 residues. Germline-derived CDR1 and CDR2 are MGHRA and YSYEKL. The CDR3 spells CASSQDPSAGVLYNGQFF. In DNA, the CDR3 is TGCGCCAGCAGCCAAGACCCCTCAGCGGGGGTGCTCTACAATGGGCAGTTCTTC.